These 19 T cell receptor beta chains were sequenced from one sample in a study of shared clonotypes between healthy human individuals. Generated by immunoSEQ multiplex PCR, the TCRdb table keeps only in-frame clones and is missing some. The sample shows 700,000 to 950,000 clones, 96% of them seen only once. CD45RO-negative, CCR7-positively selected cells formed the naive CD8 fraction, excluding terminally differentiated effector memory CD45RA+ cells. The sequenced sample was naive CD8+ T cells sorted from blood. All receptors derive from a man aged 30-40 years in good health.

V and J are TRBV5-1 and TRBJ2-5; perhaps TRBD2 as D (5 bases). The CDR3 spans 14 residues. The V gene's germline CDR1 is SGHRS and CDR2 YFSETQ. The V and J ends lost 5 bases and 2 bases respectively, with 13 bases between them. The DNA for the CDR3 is TGCGCCAGCAGGGGAGCGGAGCTTCAAGAGACCCAGTACTTC. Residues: CASRGAELQETQYF.

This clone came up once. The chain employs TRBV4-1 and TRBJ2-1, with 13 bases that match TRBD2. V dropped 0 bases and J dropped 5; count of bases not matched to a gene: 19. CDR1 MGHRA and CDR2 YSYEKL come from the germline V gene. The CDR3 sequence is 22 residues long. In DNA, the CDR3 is TGCGCCAGCAGCCAAGAAGGGGGGGGGACTAGCGGGAAGGTGGTCGGCAACAATGAGCAGTTCTTC. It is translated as CASSQEGGGTSGKVVGNNEQFF.

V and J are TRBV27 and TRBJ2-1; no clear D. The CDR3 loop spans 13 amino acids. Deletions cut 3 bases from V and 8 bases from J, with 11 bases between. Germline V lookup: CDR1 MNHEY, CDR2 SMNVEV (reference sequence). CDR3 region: CASSFLGGYEQFF. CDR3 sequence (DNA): TGTGCCAGCAGTTTCCTTGGTGGCTATGAGCAGTTCTTC.

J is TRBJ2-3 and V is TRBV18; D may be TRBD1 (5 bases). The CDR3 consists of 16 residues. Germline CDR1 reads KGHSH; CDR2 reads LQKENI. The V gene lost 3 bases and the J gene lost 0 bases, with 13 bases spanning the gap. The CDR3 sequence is CASSPKTEISTDTQYF. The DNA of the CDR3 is TGTGCCAGCTCACCCAAGACAGAGATTAGCACAGATACGCAGTATTTT.

DNA of the CDR3: TGTGCCAGCAGCTTGTTCGGCGACCCGAGGGACTACGAGCAGTACTTC. Encoded protein: CASSLFGDPRDYEQYF. The chain uses TRBV5-4 and TRBJ2-7, with D possibly being TRBD2 (5 bases). The CDR3 has 16 amino acids. Germline CDR1 reads SGHNT; CDR2 reads YYREEE (reference sequence). The germline V and J ends were trimmed by 1 base and 3 bases, with 17 bases remaining between them.

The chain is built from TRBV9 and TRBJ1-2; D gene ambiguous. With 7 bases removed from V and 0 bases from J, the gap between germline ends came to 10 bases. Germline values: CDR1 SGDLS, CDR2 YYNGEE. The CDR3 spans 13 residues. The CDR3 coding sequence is TGTGCCAGCGGAAGGGAAGCTAACTATGGCTACACCTTC. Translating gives CASGREANYGYTF.

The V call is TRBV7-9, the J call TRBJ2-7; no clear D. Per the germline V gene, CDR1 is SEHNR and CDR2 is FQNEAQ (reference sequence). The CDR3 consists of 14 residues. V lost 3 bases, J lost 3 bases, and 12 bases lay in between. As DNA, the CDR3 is TGTGCCAGCAGCTTCTCCAGCGATCGCTACGAGCAGTACTTC. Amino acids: CASSFSSDRYEQYF.

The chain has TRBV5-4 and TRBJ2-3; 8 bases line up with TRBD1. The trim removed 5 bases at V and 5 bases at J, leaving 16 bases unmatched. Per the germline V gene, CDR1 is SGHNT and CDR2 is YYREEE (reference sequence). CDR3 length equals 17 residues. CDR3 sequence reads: CASRPTGTGDPGDTQYF. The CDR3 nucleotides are TGTGCCAGCAGGCCAACCGGGACAGGAGACCCAGGAGATACGCAGTATTTT.

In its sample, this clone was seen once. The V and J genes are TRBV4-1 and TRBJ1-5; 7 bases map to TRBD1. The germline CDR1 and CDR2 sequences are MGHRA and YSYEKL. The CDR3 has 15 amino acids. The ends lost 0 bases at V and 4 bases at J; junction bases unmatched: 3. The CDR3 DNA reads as TGCGCCAGCAGCCAAGACACAGGGGTTAATCAGCCCCAGCATTTT. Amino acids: CASSQDTGVNQPQHF.

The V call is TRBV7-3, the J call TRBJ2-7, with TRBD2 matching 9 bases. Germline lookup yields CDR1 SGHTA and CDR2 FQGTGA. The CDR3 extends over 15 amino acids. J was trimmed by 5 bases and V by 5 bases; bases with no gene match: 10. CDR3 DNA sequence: TGTGCCAGCAGCCCCTCCGGAGCGGGAGGAGACGAGCAGTACTTC. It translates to CASSPSGAGGDEQYF. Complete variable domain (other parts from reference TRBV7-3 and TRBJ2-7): GAGVSQTPSNKVTEKGKYVELRCDPISGHTALYWYRQSLGQGPEFLIYFQGTGAADDSGLPNDRFFAVRPEGSVSTLKIQRTERGDSAVYLCASSPSGAGGDEQYFGPGTRLTVT.

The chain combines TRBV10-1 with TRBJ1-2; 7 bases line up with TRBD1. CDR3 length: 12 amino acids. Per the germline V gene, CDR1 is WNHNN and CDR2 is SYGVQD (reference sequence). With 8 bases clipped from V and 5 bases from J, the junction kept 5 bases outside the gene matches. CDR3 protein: CASGTGEYGYTF. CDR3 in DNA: TGCGCCAGCGGAACAGGGGAATATGGCTACACCTTC.

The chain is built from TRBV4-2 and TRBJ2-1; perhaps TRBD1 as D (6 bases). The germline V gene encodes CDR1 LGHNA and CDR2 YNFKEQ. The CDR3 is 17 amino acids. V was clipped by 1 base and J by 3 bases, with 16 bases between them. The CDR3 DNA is TGTGCCAGCAGCCAAGCAGGGGTGGGAGACCGCTACAATGAGCAGTTCTTC. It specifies CASSQAGVGDRYNEQFF.

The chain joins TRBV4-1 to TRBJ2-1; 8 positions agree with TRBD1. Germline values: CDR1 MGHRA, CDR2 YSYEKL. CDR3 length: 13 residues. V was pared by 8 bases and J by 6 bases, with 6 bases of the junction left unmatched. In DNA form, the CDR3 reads TGCGCCAGCTCTGCGGGACAGGTCAATGAGCAGTTCTTC. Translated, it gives CASSAGQVNEQFF.

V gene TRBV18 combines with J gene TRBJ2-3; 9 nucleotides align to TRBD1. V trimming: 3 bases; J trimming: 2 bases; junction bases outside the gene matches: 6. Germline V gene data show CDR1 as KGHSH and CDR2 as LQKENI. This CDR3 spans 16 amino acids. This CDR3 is CASSPEGTGSTDTQYF. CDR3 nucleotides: TGTGCCAGCTCACCCGAAGGGACAGGGTCCACAGATACGCAGTATTTT.

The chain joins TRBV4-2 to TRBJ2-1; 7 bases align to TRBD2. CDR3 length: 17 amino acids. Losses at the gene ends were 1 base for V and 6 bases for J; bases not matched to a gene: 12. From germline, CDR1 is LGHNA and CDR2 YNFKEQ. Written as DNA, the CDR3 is TGTGCCAGCAGCCAAGCTCTTGCGGGAGTCTTTAGCAATGAGCAGTTCTTC. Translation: CASSQALAGVFSNEQFF.

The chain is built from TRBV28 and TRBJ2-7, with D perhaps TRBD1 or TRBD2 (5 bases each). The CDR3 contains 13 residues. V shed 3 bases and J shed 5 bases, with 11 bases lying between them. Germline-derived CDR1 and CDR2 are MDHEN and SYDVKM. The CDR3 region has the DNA TGTGCCAGCAGTTTTTGGGGGACCGACGAGCAGTACTTC. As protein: CASSFWGTDEQYF.

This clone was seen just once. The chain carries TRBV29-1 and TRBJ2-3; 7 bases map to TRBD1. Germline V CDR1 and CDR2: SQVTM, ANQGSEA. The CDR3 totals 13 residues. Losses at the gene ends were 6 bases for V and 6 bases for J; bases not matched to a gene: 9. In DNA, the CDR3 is TGCAGCGTCGAAAGACAGGGTGTGGATACGCAGTATTTT. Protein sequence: CSVERQGVDTQYF.

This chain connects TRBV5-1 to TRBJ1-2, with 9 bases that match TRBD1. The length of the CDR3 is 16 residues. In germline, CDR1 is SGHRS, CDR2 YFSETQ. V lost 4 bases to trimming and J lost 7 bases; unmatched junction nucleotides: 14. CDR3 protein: CASSVTGTGNMGGYTF. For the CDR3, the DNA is TGCGCCAGCAGCGTAACCGGGACAGGGAATATGGGTGGCTACACCTTC.

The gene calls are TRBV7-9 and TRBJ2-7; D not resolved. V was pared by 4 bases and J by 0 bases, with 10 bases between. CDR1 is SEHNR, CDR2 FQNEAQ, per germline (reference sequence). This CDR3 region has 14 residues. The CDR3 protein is CASSSVLNSYEQYF. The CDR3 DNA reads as TGTGCCAGCAGCTCTGTACTTAACTCCTACGAGCAGTACTTC.